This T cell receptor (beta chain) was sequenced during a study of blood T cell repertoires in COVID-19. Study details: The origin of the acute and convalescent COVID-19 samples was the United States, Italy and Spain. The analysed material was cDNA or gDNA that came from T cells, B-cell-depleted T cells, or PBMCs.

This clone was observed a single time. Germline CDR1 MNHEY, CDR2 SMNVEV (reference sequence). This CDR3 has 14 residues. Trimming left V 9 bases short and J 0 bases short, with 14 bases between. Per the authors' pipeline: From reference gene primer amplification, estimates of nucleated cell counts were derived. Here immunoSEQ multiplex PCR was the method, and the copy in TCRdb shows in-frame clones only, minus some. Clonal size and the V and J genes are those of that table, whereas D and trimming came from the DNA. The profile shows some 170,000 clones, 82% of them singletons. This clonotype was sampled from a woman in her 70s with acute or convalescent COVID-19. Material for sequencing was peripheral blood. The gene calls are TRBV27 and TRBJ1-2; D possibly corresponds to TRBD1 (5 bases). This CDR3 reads CASKSDTTNYGYTF. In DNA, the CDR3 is TGTGCCAGTAAATCGGACACGACTAACTATGGCTACACCTTC.